The 29 T cell receptor beta chains given below trace back to one sample, sequenced in a study of CDR3 diversity in severe acne. TCRdb independently ran MiXCR on the PCR reads; one entry per CDR3 protein. This table has some 84,000 distinct CDR3 sequences, around 50% appearing once. The sample taken for sequencing was blood. Every receptor here comes from a male donor in good health, without acne.

The chain joins TRBV19 to TRBJ2-2; TRBD2 aligns across 7 bases. Germline V CDR1 and CDR2: LNHDA, SQIVND (reference sequence). V shed 5 bases, J shed 6 bases, and the junction held 12 bases outside the gene matches. The length of the CDR3 is 16 residues. The CDR3: CASSVAMGLAAGELFF. The CDR3 region has the DNA TGTGCCAGTAGTGTAGCCATGGGGCTAGCGGCCGGGGAGCTGTTTTTT. The full variable domain, completed using reference TRBV19 and TRBJ2-2, is DGGITQSPKYLFRKEGQNVTLSCEQNLNHDAMYWYRQDPGQGLRLIYYSQIVNDFQKGDIAEGYSVSREKKESFPLTVTSAQKNPTAFYLCASSVAMGLAAGELFFGEGSRLTVL.

Comments on this clonotype: A much larger clone differs from this one at a single base, so this may be a read error. The V and J genes are TRBV19 and TRBJ1-1; tentative D call: TRBD1 (5 bases). This CDR3 spans 14 amino acids. The germline V gene has CDR1 LNHDA and CDR2 SQIVND (reference sequence). In DNA form, the CDR3 reads TGTGCCACCAAGAGTGAGGGGTTGAACACTGGAGCTTTCTTT. Translated, it gives CATKSEGLNTGAFF.

The chain joins TRBV15 to TRBJ2-5, with 9 bases identical to TRBD1. The CDR3 has 16 amino acids. Germline loops: CDR1 LNHNV, CDR2 YYDKDF (reference sequence). V trimming: 1 base; J trimming: 4 bases; junction bases outside the gene matches: 7. DNA of the CDR3: TGTGCCACCAGCAGAGGAGACAGGGGGATTGGAGAGACCCAGTACTTC. Encoded protein: CATSRGDRGIGETQYF. The full variable domain, in which reference TRBV15 and TRBJ2-5 provide the parts outside the CDR3, is DAMVIQNPRYQVTQFGKPVTLSCSQTLNHNVMYWYQQKSSQAPKLLFHYYDKDFNNEADTPDNFQSRRPNTSFCFLDIRSPGLGDTAMYLCATSRGDRGIGETQYFGPGTRLLVL.

The CDR3 loop is CASSSGTGYEQFF. The CDR3, as DNA: TGTGCCAGTAGTTCGGGGACAGGGTACGAGCAGTTCTTC. J is TRBJ2-7 and V is TRBV19, with 9 nucleotides matching TRBD1. The better agreement between TRBJ2-1 and the DNA end casts doubt on the J call. Per germline, CDR1 LNHDA and CDR2 SQIVND (reference sequence). The CDR3 spans 13 residues.

The chain couples TRBV24-1 to TRBJ1-5; D is unclear. The germline V gene has CDR1 KGHDR and CDR2 SFDVKD. Trimming removed 3 bases from V and 0 bases from J, with 8 bases in between. This CDR3 contains 15 residues. The CDR3 region has the DNA TGTGCCACCAGTGATCAGGCAAATAGCAATCAGCCCCAGCATTTT. Translation gives CATSDQANSNQPQHF.

This clonotype was seen only a few times. This sequence joins TRBV5-4 and TRBJ1-1; D is unresolved. Germline CDR1 reads SGHNT; CDR2 reads YYREEE (reference sequence). The CDR3 covers 13 residues. Trimming shortened V by 4 bases and J by 0 bases, and 7 bases separated the two germline ends. In nucleotides, the CDR3 is TGTGCCAGCAGCGCGGACCTGAACACTGAAGCTTTCTTT. It is translated as CASSADLNTEAFF. Together with reference TRBV5-4 and TRBJ1-1, the CDR3 gives the full variable domain: ETGVTQSPTHLIKTRGQQVTLRCSSQSGHNTVSWYQQALGQGPQFIFQYYREEENGRGNFPPRFSGLQFPNYSSELNVNALELDDSALYLCASSADLNTEAFFGQGTRLTVV.

There are many counts of this clonotype. A much larger clone differs by one base, so this may be a read error. The J gene is TRBJ2-3, the V gene TRBV24-1; D is perhaps TRBD1 or TRBD2 (5 bases each). This CDR3 spans 16 amino acids. Germline CDR1 reads KGHDR; CDR2 reads SFDVKD. For the CDR3, the DNA is TGTGCCACCAGTGATTTGATGGGGGATAGCACAGATACGCGGTATTTT. Its protein product is CATSDLMGDSTDTRYF.

This clonotype was detected only once. This chain joins TRBV25-1 and TRBJ1-2; D might be TRBD1 (6 bases). The CDR3 sequence is 13 residues long. Looked up from germline, CDR1 is MGHDK and CDR2 is SYGVNS. Trimming pared 3 bases from V and 12 bases from J, leaving 17 bases between. CDR3 DNA sequence: TGTGCCAGCAGTGAGAGGACAGTCGTAGGCCACACCTTC. This translates into CASSERTVVGHTF.

The chain carries TRBV20-1 and TRBJ1-4; D uncertain. The germline V gene has CDR1 DFQATT and CDR2 SNEGSKA (reference sequence). The CDR3 extends over 12 amino acids. With 6 bases removed from V and 10 bases from J, the gap between germline ends came to 15 bases. The CDR3 region is CSAHNTDGKLFF. DNA for the CDR3: TGCAGTGCCCATAATACGGACGGAAAACTGTTTTTT.

In this sample, this clonotype turned up many times. The rearrangement joins TRBV5-1 to TRBJ2-5, with TRBD2 matching 7 bases. CDR1 is SGHRS, CDR2 YFSETQ, per germline. This CDR3 spans 15 amino acids. V lost 4 bases and J lost 5; bases outside the gene matches: 11. The chain's CDR3 is CASSPGTTVGETQYF. The DNA for the CDR3 is TGCGCCAGCAGCCCCGGGACTACCGTTGGGGAGACCCAGTACTTC.

This clonotype has just one count. The junction and the germline gene differ at one end; a read error may be behind it. This chain joins TRBV20-1 and TRBJ2-5; tentatively, D is TRBD2 (6 bases). Germline values: CDR1 DFQATT, CDR2 SNEGSKA (reference sequence). The CDR3 has 16 residues. As DNA, the CDR3 is TGCAGTGCTAGAGAGTTCCGCGCGGGGCGACAAGAGACCCGGTACTTC. Amino acids: CSAREFRAGRQETRYF.

The chain has TRBV10-3 and TRBJ1-2, with D perhaps matching TRBD1 (6 bases). V lost 9 bases, J lost 0 bases, and 14 bases lay in between. This CDR3 contains 14 residues. Germline V gene sequence: CDR1 ENHRY, CDR2 SYGVKD. The CDR3, as DNA: TGTGCCATTACCTGGGACATACCTAACTATGGCTACACCTTC. This codes for CAITWDIPNYGYTF.

This clonotype occurred once. The gene calls are TRBV5-4 and TRBJ2-7; 10 bases agree with TRBD2. The J segment lost 5 bases and the V segment lost 0 bases, leaving 8 bases of the junction unmatched. This CDR3 is 16 amino acids long. From germline, CDR1 is SGHNT and CDR2 YYREEE (reference sequence). The CDR3 is CASSLGLAGDSNEQYF. CDR3 nucleotides: TGTGCCAGCAGCTTGGGCCTAGCGGGAGATAGTAACGAGCAGTACTTC. The full variable domain, completed using reference TRBV5-4 and TRBJ2-7, is ETGVTQSPTHLIKTRGQQVTLRCSSQSGHNTVSWYQQALGQGPQFIFQYYREEENGRGNFPPRFSGLQFPNYSSELNVNALELDDSALYLCASSLGLAGDSNEQYFGPGTRLTVT.

The chain is built from TRBV20-1 and TRBJ1-1; TRBD1 agrees at 9 bases. This CDR3 comprises 13 residues. Germline CDR1 is DFQATT and CDR2 is SNEGSKA (reference sequence). The V and J ends lost 4 bases and 5 bases, in that order; junction bases with no gene match: 5. The CDR3 protein is CSATTGGGTEAFF. CDR3 nucleotides: TGCAGTGCTACCACAGGGGGCGGGACTGAAGCTTTCTTT.

This clonotype was seen at least ten times. This rearrangement joins TRBV3-1 to TRBJ2-2, with D maybe TRBD1 (5 bases). CDR3 length: 16 residues. Trimming left V 4 bases short and J 0 bases short, with 12 bases between. Germline-derived CDR1 and CDR2 are LGHDT and YNNKEL (reference sequence). The CDR3 bases are TGTGCCAGCAGCCGGAGACAGCCTACGAACACCGGGGAGCTGTTTTTT. This sequence encodes CASSRRQPTNTGELFF.

This clonotype was seen a single time. The chain links TRBV14 to TRBJ2-7; D remains ambiguous. This CDR3 comprises 13 residues. CDR1 and CDR2 from the germline V gene are SGHDN and FVKESK. V gave up 4 bases and J gave up 6 bases, with 13 bases separating them. The CDR3: CASSPRGLSEQYF. The DNA of the CDR3 is TGTGCCAGCAGCCCACGCGGCCTAAGCGAGCAGTACTTC.

This clonotype came up many times. This chain connects TRBV20-1 to TRBJ1-1, with D uncertain. CDR1 and CDR2 (germline): DFQATT, SNEGSKA (reference sequence). This CDR3 has 21 residues. V lost 0 bases and J 1 base, leaving 30 bases between the germline ends. The CDR3 loop reads CSARDPRLWMEKGVWNTEAFF. The CDR3 nucleotides are TGCAGTGCTAGAGATCCACGGCTTTGGATGGAAAAAGGTGTTTGGAACACTGAAGCTTTCTTT.

The gene calls are TRBV20-1 and TRBJ2-7; 11 bases line up with TRBD2. The length of the CDR3 is 13 residues. The trim removed 8 bases at V and 6 bases at J, leaving 9 bases unmatched. CDR1 and CDR2 from the germline V gene are DFQATT and SNEGSKA (reference sequence). The CDR3 DNA reads as TGCAGTACACTAGCGGGAGTCGCCGCCGAGCAGTACTTC. Encoded protein: CSTLAGVAAEQYF.

This chain connects TRBV20-1 to TRBJ1-2, with D perhaps TRBD1 (5 bases). From germline, CDR1 is DFQATT and CDR2 SNEGSKA (reference sequence). The ends were cut back, 2 bases at V and 8 bases at J, with 12 bases in the middle. This CDR3 has 12 residues. The CDR3 DNA follows: TGCAGTGCTAGACAGGGAAACAGAGGCTACACCTTC. Its protein is CSARQGNRGYTF.

This clonotype is medium-sized (0.01 to 0.1%) within its sample. The genes are TRBV2 and TRBJ2-5; D remains ambiguous. The V end lost 2 bases, the J end lost 5 bases, and 9 bases lay between the germline ends. CDR1 is SNHLY, CDR2 FYNNEI, per germline. This CDR3 contains 13 residues. DNA for the CDR3: TGTGCCAGCAGTGAAATCCGGGCGGAGACCCAGTACTTC. Protein product: CASSEIRAETQYF. Variable domain in full (rest from reference TRBV2 and TRBJ2-5): EPEVTQTPSHQVTQMGQEVILRCVPISNHLYFYWYRQILGQKVEFLVSFYNNEISEKSEIFDDQFSVERPDGSNFTLKIRSTKLEDSAMYFCASSEIRAETQYFGPGTRLLVL.

Concerning this clonotype itself: The CDR3 end shows no conserved phenylalanine or tryptophan, and so a read error is likely. The rearrangement joins TRBV7-2 to TRBJ1-1, with D perhaps TRBD1 (5 bases). Per the germline V gene, CDR1 is SGHTA and CDR2 is FQGNSA. CDR3 size: 15 residues. CDR3 DNA: TGTGCCGGCAGCTTATCGGGGACCGAGGGCACTGAAGCTTTCTCT. Translated, it gives CAGSLSGTEGTEAFS.

This clonotype was seen many times. The rearrangement uses TRBV2 and TRBJ1-4; 11 nucleotides line up with TRBD1. The germline V gene encodes CDR1 SNHLY and CDR2 FYNNEI. This CDR3 contains 16 residues. After removal of 6 bases from V and 2 bases from J, the junction contained 5 bases not matched to a gene. This CDR3 reads CASSSGQGATNEKLFF. CDR3 bases: TGTGCCAGCAGCTCAGGACAGGGGGCTACTAATGAAAAACTGTTTTTT.

This chain joins TRBV7-3 and TRBJ2-2; D remains unclear. V lost 2 bases and J 0 bases, leaving 10 bases between the germline ends. Germline loops: CDR1 SGHTA, CDR2 FQGTGA. This CDR3 has 16 amino acids. The CDR3 region has the DNA TGTGCCAGCAGCTTACAGGCACAAACGAACACCGGGGAGCTGTTTTTT. Amino acid sequence: CASSLQAQTNTGELFF.

The J gene is TRBJ2-3, the V gene TRBV7-2; TRBD2 matches 8 bases. Germline values: CDR1 SGHTA, CDR2 FQGNSA. The V segment lost 4 bases and the J segment 11 bases; nucleotides outside the gene matches: 14. CDR3 length: 15 amino acids. CDR3 region: CASSSADSGTNEQYF. The CDR3 nucleotides are TGTGCCAGCAGCTCCGCCGATAGCGGGACCAATGAGCAGTATTTT.

The chain recombines TRBV5-5 with TRBJ2-1, with 11 bases lining up with TRBD1. CDR1 and CDR2 from the germline V gene are SGHKS and YYEKEE (reference sequence). There are 15 residues in the CDR3. The J segment lost 6 bases and the V segment lost 3 bases, leaving 5 bases of the junction unmatched. The CDR3: CASSYGQGAPNEQFF. CDR3 DNA: TGTGCCAGCAGCTATGGACAGGGGGCGCCCAATGAGCAGTTCTTC.

CDR3 DNA: TGTGCCACCAGTGAGGGACTAGCGGGGGTAAACAATGAGCAGTTCTTC. This sequence encodes CATSEGLAGVNNEQFF. V is TRBV24-1 and J is TRBJ2-1; 14 nucleotides line up with TRBD2. The V segment lost 4 bases and the J segment 5 bases; nucleotides outside the gene matches: 3. Germline CDR1 reads KGHDR; CDR2 reads SFDVKD. The CDR3 length is 16 residues.

This clonotype has ten or more counts. The chain employs TRBV7-6 and TRBJ2-3, with 9 bases that match TRBD2. The CDR3 extends over 16 amino acids. V gave up 1 base and J gave up 2 bases; unmatched junction bases: 4. CDR1 and CDR2 (germline): SGHVS, FNYEAQ. The CDR3 region is CASSLVASGVTDTQYF. CDR3 coding DNA: TGTGCCAGCAGCTTAGTGGCTAGCGGGGTCACAGATACGCAGTATTTT.

This rearrangement joins TRBV10-3 to TRBJ2-2, with 7 bases fitting TRBD2. With 10 bases clipped from V and 7 bases from J, the junction kept 21 bases outside the gene matches. The CDR3 runs 17 residues. CDR1 ENHRY and CDR2 SYGVKD come from the germline V gene. As DNA, the CDR3 is TGTGCCAGCAGGCCTTCCACTCTTAGCGGGCGGGACGGGGAGCTGTTTTTT. Translating it yields CASRPSTLSGRDGELFF.

The chain couples TRBV20-1 to TRBJ2-5; TRBD1 matches 9 bases. The CDR3 has 15 amino acids. The trim removed 3 bases at V and 4 bases at J, leaving 9 bases unmatched. Germline CDR1 DFQATT, CDR2 SNEGSKA (reference sequence). This CDR3 is CSASPGTGIGETQYF. The CDR3 nucleotides read TGCAGTGCTAGTCCGGGGACAGGGATCGGAGAGACCCAGTACTTC.